These 10 T cell receptor beta chains were all obtained from the same sample, sequenced in a study of T-cell memory formation after mild COVID-19. From the 5' RACE reads, TCRdb called clonotypes with MiXCR, one entry per CDR3 protein. This table has 150,000 to 200,000 distinct CDR3 sequences, roughly 10% appearing once. The sample consisted of PBMCs or a T cell subset sorted from them (not recorded which). The receptors were sampled from a man in his late teens or twenties who had mild COVID-19 (a few samples of this study predate the infection). Cell type and time point are not known.

This chain joins TRBV11-2 and TRBJ2-5; 12 nucleotides agree with TRBD2. Germline V CDR1 and CDR2: SGHAT, FQNNGV. V lost 5 bases, J lost 4 bases, and 11 bases stayed unmatched. The CDR3 runs to 17 residues. DNA of the CDR3: TGTGCCAGCAGCATCCGACTAGCGGGGGCCCGGGGAGAGACCCAGTACTTC. Translating gives CASSIRLAGARGETQYF.

The genes are TRBV7-2 and TRBJ2-7, with TRBD2 as a possible D gene (5 bases). Germline CDR1 is SGHTA and CDR2 is FQGNSA. CDR3 size: 14 residues. Trimming cost V 7 bases and J 0 bases, with 13 bases left between them. The CDR3 nucleotides are TGTGCCAGCACCCTCGGAGGCAACTCCTACGAGCAGTACTTC. Its protein is CASTLGGNSYEQYF. Full variable domain (outside the CDR3, taken from reference TRBV7-2 and TRBJ2-7): GAGVSQSPSNKVTEKGKDVELRCDPISGHTALYWYRQSLGQGLEFLIYFQGNSAPDKSGLPSDRFSAERTGGSVSTLTIQRTQQEDSAVYLCASTLGGNSYEQYFGPGTRLTVT.

The rearrangement uses TRBV6-5 and TRBJ2-7; no clear D gene. The CDR3 contains 15 residues. Trimming removed 2 bases at V and 3 bases at J, with 14 bases between. Looked up from germline, CDR1 is MNHEY and CDR2 is SVGAGI. The chain's CDR3 is CASSYLGLEIYEQYF. CDR3 bases: TGTGCCAGCAGTTACCTTGGGCTCGAAATCTACGAGCAGTACTTC.

There are a few counts of this clonotype. The rearrangement uses TRBV4-1 and TRBJ2-6; D remains ambiguous. Germline lookup yields CDR1 MGHRA and CDR2 YSYEKL. The CDR3 sequence is 14 residues long. V was pared by 4 bases and J by 6 bases, with 10 bases between. The CDR3 is CASSPYPEANVLTF. CDR3 coding DNA: TGCGCCAGCAGCCCGTATCCCGAGGCCAACGTCCTGACTTTC.

This clonotype turned up a few times. The rearrangement links TRBV6-2 or TRBV6-3 to TRBJ1-5, with a weak D call TRBD1 (6 bases). V lost 6 bases and J 0 bases, leaving 18 bases between the germline ends. This CDR3 is built from 17 residues. CDR1 is MNHEY and CDR2 is SVGEGT in the germline V gene. Here the CDR3 DNA reads TGTGCCAGCAGCGGATGGACAGTGGCTTATAGCAATCAGCCCCAGCATTTT. Its translation is CASSGWTVAYSNQPQHF.

The V and J genes are TRBV27 and TRBJ1-3, with D perhaps matching TRBD1 (5 bases). The CDR3 length is 15 residues. The germline V gene encodes CDR1 MNHEY and CDR2 SMNVEV (reference sequence). The V end lost 10 bases, the J end lost 1 base, and 17 bases lay between the germline ends. As DNA, the CDR3 is TGTGCCATCTCGTTCGCCAGGGCTTCTGGAAACACCATATATTTT. Its translation is CAISFARASGNTIYF.

Here the CDR3 reads CASSFRTSGSTDTQYF. The CDR3 DNA reads as TGTGCCAGCAGCTTCCGGACTAGCGGTAGCACAGATACGCAGTATTTT. The rearrangement joins TRBV9 to TRBJ2-3, with TRBD2 matching over 10 bases. This CDR3 spans 16 amino acids. With 4 bases clipped from V and 0 bases from J, the junction kept 5 bases outside the gene matches. Germline V gene sequence: CDR1 SGDLS, CDR2 YYNGEE.

This clonotype came up many times. This chain uses TRBV5-5 with TRBJ2-1; 8 positions match TRBD2. Germline CDR1 and CDR2: SGHKS and YYEKEE (reference sequence). This CDR3 is built from 15 residues. V lost 4 bases, J lost 4 bases, and 7 bases stayed unmatched. CDR3 amino acids: CASSPTGGGYNEQFF. The CDR3 coding sequence is TGTGCCAGCAGCCCGACCGGGGGGGGGTACAATGAGCAGTTCTTC.

This clonotype was seen a handful of times. The V call is TRBV18, the J call TRBJ1-4; D not resolved. The CDR3 consists of 15 residues. The V gene lost 4 bases and the J gene lost 8 bases, with 17 bases spanning the gap. The germline V gene encodes CDR1 KGHSH and CDR2 LQKENI. CDR3 amino acids: CASSLPSPGGEKLFF. The CDR3 DNA reads as TGTGCCAGCTCACTCCCAAGTCCAGGAGGAGAAAAACTGTTTTTT.

This clonotype was recorded a few times. The rearrangement joins TRBV20-1 to TRBJ2-1; 11 positions match TRBD2. CDR3 length: 16 residues. Germline CDR1 is DFQATT and CDR2 is SNEGSKA (reference sequence). The ends lost 6 bases at V and 7 bases at J; junction bases unmatched: 14. DNA for the CDR3: TGCAGTGCCCACCGTGCTAGCGGGGGGACTGGGAATGAGCAGTTCTTC. This sequence encodes CSAHRASGGTGNEQFF.